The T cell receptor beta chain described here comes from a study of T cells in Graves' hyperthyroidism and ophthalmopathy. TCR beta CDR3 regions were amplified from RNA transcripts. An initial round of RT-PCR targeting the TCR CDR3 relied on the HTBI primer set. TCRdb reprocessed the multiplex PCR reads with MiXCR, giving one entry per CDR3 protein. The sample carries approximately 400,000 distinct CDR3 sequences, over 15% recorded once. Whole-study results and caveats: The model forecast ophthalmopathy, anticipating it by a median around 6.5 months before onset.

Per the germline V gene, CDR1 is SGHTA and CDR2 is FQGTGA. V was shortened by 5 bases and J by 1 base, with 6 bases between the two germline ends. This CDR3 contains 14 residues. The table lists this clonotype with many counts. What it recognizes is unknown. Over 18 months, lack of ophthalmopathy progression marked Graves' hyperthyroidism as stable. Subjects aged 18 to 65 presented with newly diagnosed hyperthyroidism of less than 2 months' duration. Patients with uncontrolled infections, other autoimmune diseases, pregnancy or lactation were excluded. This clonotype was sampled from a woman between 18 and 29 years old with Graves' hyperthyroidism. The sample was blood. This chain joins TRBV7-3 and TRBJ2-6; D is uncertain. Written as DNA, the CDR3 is TGTGCCAGCAGCCCTAAATCTGGGGCCAACGTCCTGACTTTC. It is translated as CASSPKSGANVLTF.